These 10 T cell receptor beta chains came from one sample sequenced in a study of molecular identifiers for immune sequencing clone quantification. TCRdb reprocessed the PCR reads via MiXCR and lists one record per CDR3 protein. The sample has more than 450,000 distinct CDR3 sequences, 20% to 25% seen once. Sequencing was done on a sample of naive CD8+ T cells from blood, with Jurkat cell RNA spiked in. Stated subset: FACS-sorted CD8+CD4-CCR7+CD45RA+ naive T cells. Every receptor here comes from a human donor in good health. Some libraries in this study had Jurkat cell RNA spiked in.

This clonotype was observed a handful of times. V gene TRBV5-1 combines with J gene TRBJ2-5; tentatively, D is TRBD1 or TRBD2 (5 bases each). Trimming took 0 bases from V and 4 from J, leaving 13 bases between them. CDR3 length: 15 residues. CDR1 is SGHRS, CDR2 YFSETQ, per germline. The CDR3 spells CASSLGVGVPETQYF. The CDR3 DNA reads as TGCGCCAGCAGCTTGGGAGTGGGGGTCCCAGAGACCCAGTACTTC.

In this sample, this clonotype turned up a few times. The V and J genes are TRBV27 and TRBJ1-1, with D possibly being TRBD1 (5 bases). This CDR3 spans 14 amino acids. V lost 4 bases and J 1 base, leaving 10 bases between the germline ends. From germline, CDR1 is MNHEY and CDR2 SMNVEV (reference sequence). The CDR3 reads CASSSGTPNTEAFF. The CDR3 nucleotides are TGTGCCAGCAGTTCCGGGACCCCGAACACTGAAGCTTTCTTT.

This clonotype was observed a few times. This chain connects TRBV4-1 to TRBJ2-2; TRBD1 matches 9 bases. The CDR3 covers 15 residues. Germline V CDR1 and CDR2: MGHRA, YSYEKL. The V gene end was trimmed by 1 base and the J gene end by 10 bases; junction bases not matched to a gene: 7. The CDR3: CASSQGTGVGLELFF. CDR3 DNA sequence: TGCGCCAGCAGCCAAGGGACAGGGGTCGGGTTGGAGCTGTTTTTT.

This clonotype has a handful of counts. This chain uses TRBV19 with TRBJ2-1; D assignment may be TRBD1 or TRBD2 (5 bases each). The CDR3 runs to 17 residues. V was trimmed by 1 base and J by 2 bases, leaving 15 bases between them. The germline CDR1 and CDR2 sequences are LNHDA and SQIVND (reference sequence). CDR3 protein: CASSIASGTNPYNEQFF. Written as DNA, the CDR3 is TGTGCCAGTAGTATAGCCTCCGGGACCAATCCCTACAATGAGCAGTTCTTC. Looking up the rest from reference TRBV19 and TRBJ2-1 gives the full variable domain: DGGITQSPKYLFRKEGQNVTLSCEQNLNHDAMYWYRQDPGQGLRLIYYSQIVNDFQKGDIAEGYSVSREKKESFPLTVTSAQKNPTAFYLCASSIASGTNPYNEQFFGPGTRLTVL.

This clonotype was seen only a few times. The rearrangement links TRBV9 to TRBJ1-3; a possible D gene is TRBD1 (5 bases). Trimming pared 4 bases from V and 2 bases from J, leaving 13 bases between. In germline, CDR1 is SGDLS, CDR2 YYNGEE. The CDR3 is 15 amino acids. The CDR3 nucleotides read TGTGCCAGCAGCTCCGGGACGGCAACTGGAAACACCATATATTTT. Translating gives CASSSGTATGNTIYF.

This clonotype came up a few times. This sequence joins TRBV10-3 and TRBJ2-1, with D possibly matching TRBD2 (6 bases). The CDR3 is made up of 12 amino acids. Trimming stripped 8 bases from V and 5 bases from J, with 10 bases between. Germline loops: CDR1 ENHRY, CDR2 SYGVKD. The CDR3 loop is CAIHGGDNEQFF. CDR3 sequence (DNA): TGTGCCATCCACGGAGGGGACAATGAGCAGTTCTTC.

This clonotype was seen ten or more times. This chain joins TRBV4-3 and TRBJ2-2, with TRBD1 matching 7 bases. Germline CDR1 is LGHNA and CDR2 is YSLEER. The CDR3 covers 15 residues. Trimming cost V 2 bases and J 1 base; bases outside gene matches: 1. CDR3 DNA: TGCGCCAGCAGCCAATACAGGGGGAACACCGGGGAGCTGTTTTTT. The encoded protein is CASSQYRGNTGELFF.

V usage is TRBV7-9 and J usage is TRBJ1-1; TRBD1 agrees at 7 bases. The CDR3 is 17 residues long. Germline assignment: CDR1 SEHNR and CDR2 FQNEAQ (reference sequence). The junction had 13 bases not matched to a gene; V was cut back by 5 bases and J by 1 base. The CDR3 DNA is TGTGCCAGCAGCCCCGACAGGGAAGGGTGGGGGAACACTGAAGCTTTCTTT. It yields the protein CASSPDREGWGNTEAFF.

The gene calls are TRBV5-6 and TRBJ2-7; D is perhaps TRBD1 (5 bases). The CDR3 spans 14 residues. V lost 7 bases, J lost 4 bases, and 18 bases lay in between. Germline V gene sequence: CDR1 SGHDT, CDR2 YYEEEE. The CDR3 loop reads CASRLGQGGYEQYF. As DNA, the CDR3 is TGTGCCAGCCGACTTGGGCAGGGTGGTTACGAGCAGTACTTC.

This chain uses TRBV4-1 with TRBJ2-5, with D possibly called TRBD1 or TRBD2 (5 bases each). CDR1 and CDR2 (germline): MGHRA, YSYEKL. V was clipped by 0 bases and J by 5 bases, with 16 bases between them. CDR3 length: 16 residues. CDR3 nucleotide sequence: TGCGCCAGCAGCCAAGAAGGGACGGAGCGGTTTGAGACCCAGTACTTC. Translating it yields CASSQEGTERFETQYF.